Listed below are T cell receptor beta chains from one sample, sequenced in a study of blood T cells in healthy people across ages. Using its own MiXCR run on the 5' RACE reads, TCRdb lists one record per CDR3 protein. The table includes 1 million or so distinct CDR3 sequences, 20% to 25% detected once. The sample was also linked to a second study, of T cells of mothers and their children.

The sequenced sample consisted of blood. Receptors originate from a girl aged 2-10 years in good health. Each CDR3 is given with its conserved first and last residue. D genes are given only for firm matches. The listing skips clone size in some rows; elsewhere it reads once, few, many or a size class.

V: TRBV28; size: few; J: TRBJ2-1; D: -; CDR3: CASTITRGRGASSYNEQFF; DNA: TGTGCCAGCACCATTACAAGGGGCAGGGGGGCTAGCTCCTACAATGAGCAGTTCTTC
V: TRBV12-3/TRBV12-4; size: -; J: TRBJ1-5; D: -; CDR3: CASMMMKDQPQHF; DNA: TGTGCCAGCATGATGATGAAAGATCAGCCCCAGCATTTT
V: TRBV13; size: -; J: TRBJ1-2; D: -; CDR3: CASSLGLRSGYTF; DNA: TGTGCCAGCAGCTTAGGCCTGCGAAGTGGCTACACCTTC
V: TRBV6-5; size: once; J: TRBJ1-1; D: -; CDR3: CASSYSRADTEAFF; DNA: TGTGCCAGCAGTTACTCGAGGGCAGACACTGAAGCTTTCTTT
V: TRBV12-3/TRBV12-4; size: few; J: TRBJ2-1; D: TRBD2; CDR3: CASSLFGLAGGRTNEQFF; DNA: TGTGCCAGCAGTTTGTTCGGACTAGCGGGGGGGCGGACCAATGAGCAGTTCTTC
V: TRBV9; size: -; J: TRBJ2-1; D: TRBD2; CDR3: CASNPGGLSEQFF; DNA: TGTGCCAGCAACCCGGGGGGGCTCTCCGAGCAGTTCTTC
V: TRBV6-5; size: once; J: TRBJ1-1; D: -; CDR3: CASQLSVGWTEAFF; DNA: TGTGCCAGCCAGTTAAGCGTGGGGTGGACTGAAGCTTTCTTT
V: TRBV7-2; size: few; J: TRBJ2-5; D: -; CDR3: CASTRRWRQETQYF; DNA: TGTGCCAGCACCCGGCGATGGAGACAAGAGACCCAGTACTTC
V: TRBV28; size: -; J: TRBJ2-5; D: -; CDR3: CASSLSVAGPQETQYF; DNA: TGTGCCAGCAGTTTATCTGTGGCGGGACCTCAAGAGACCCAGTACTTC
V: TRBV11-2; size: -; J: TRBJ2-7; D: -; CDR3: CASSLVFGSSYEQYF; DNA: TGTGCCAGCAGCTTAGTCTTCGGGAGCTCCTACGAGCAGTACTTC
V: TRBV7-9; size: -; J: TRBJ1-2; D: -; CDR3: CASSFVADYGYTF; DNA: TGTGCCAGCAGCTTTGTTGCAGACTATGGCTACACCTTC
V: TRBV28; size: -; J: TRBJ1-2; D: TRBD1; CDR3: CASSMTGGWGYTF; DNA: TGTGCCAGCAGCATGACAGGGGGTTGGGGCTACACCTTC
V: TRBV5-1; size: few; J: TRBJ2-3; D: TRBD2; CDR3: CASSPGLAGAASTDTQYF; DNA: TGCGCCAGCAGCCCGGGACTAGCAGGGGCCGCTAGCACAGATACGCAGTATTTT
V: TRBV20-1; size: -; J: TRBJ2-5; D: TRBD2; CDR3: CSAPGLAEETQYF; DNA: TGCAGTGCTCCGGGACTAGCGGAAGAGACCCAGTACTTC
V: TRBV27; size: -; J: TRBJ1-2; D: -; CDR3: CATQGLSAGYTF; DNA: TGTGCTACCCAGGGCCTGTCCGCCGGCTACACCTTC
V: TRBV6-5; size: -; J: TRBJ2-1; D: TRBD2; CDR3: CASSYLTSGSTNEQFF; DNA: TGTGCCAGCAGTTACCTGACTAGCGGGAGTACGAATGAGCAGTTCTTC
V: TRBV5-1; size: many; J: TRBJ2-5; D: -; CDR3: CASSTRDGQETQYF; DNA: TGTGCCAGCAGCACCCGGGACGGCCAAGAGACCCAGTACTTC
V: TRBV7-7; size: -; J: TRBJ2-7; D: -; CDR3: CASSISADSSYEQYF; DNA: TGTGCTAGCAGCATTAGTGCGGATAGTTCCTACGAGCAGTACTTC
V: TRBV3-1; size: -; J: TRBJ2-7; D: -; CDR3: CASSQGTDFYEQYF; DNA: TGTGCCAGCAGCCAAGGGACAGATTTTTACGAGCAGTACTTC
V: TRBV7-2; size: -; J: TRBJ1-5; D: -; CDR3: CASRNPGGPQHF; DNA: TGTGCCAGCAGAAACCCTGGGGGGCCCCAGCATTTT
V: TRBV2; size: -; J: TRBJ2-3; D: -; CDR3: CASSAGPGTDTQYF; DNA: TGTGCCAGCAGTGCGGGCCCAGGCACAGATACGCAGTATTTT
V: TRBV2; size: -; J: TRBJ2-5; D: -; CDR3: CASSGSDYDGQYF; DNA: TGTGCCAGCAGCGGGTCCGATTATGATGGCCAGTACTTC
V: TRBV7-3; size: few; J: TRBJ2-1; D: -; CDR3: CASSQRPSELYYNEQFF; DNA: TGTGCCAGCAGCCAACGCCCCTCAGAGCTATACTACAATGAGCAGTTCTTC
V: TRBV9; size: -; J: TRBJ2-6; D: -; CDR3: CASSVAAQGPGANVLTF; DNA: TGTGCCAGCAGCGTAGCGGCCCAGGGCCCTGGGGCCAACGTCCTGACTTTC
V: TRBV4-1; size: -; J: TRBJ2-1; D: -; CDR3: CASSQAAGLPIDEQFF; DNA: TGCGCCAGCAGCCAGGCCGCGGGACTCCCGATTGATGAGCAGTTCTTC
V: TRBV7-2; size: few; J: TRBJ2-4; D: -; CDR3: CASSSPLESKNIQYF; DNA: TGTGCCAGCAGCTCACCACTAGAATCCAAAAACATTCAGTACTTC
V: TRBV27; size: -; J: TRBJ2-7; D: TRBD1; CDR3: CASKLGQGYEQYF; DNA: TGTGCCAGCAAGCTGGGACAGGGCTACGAGCAGTACTTC
V: TRBV20-1; size: -; J: TRBJ2-3; D: TRBD2; CDR3: CSANLAGTDTQYF; DNA: TGCAGTGCTAATCTAGCGGGCACAGATACGCAGTATTTT
V: TRBV29-1; size: -; J: TRBJ1-2; D: -; CDR3: CSVERDRASYGYTF; DNA: TGCAGCGTTGAACGAGACAGAGCTAGCTATGGCTACACCTTC
V: TRBV4-1; size: few; J: TRBJ1-4; D: -; CDR3: CASSQDGGTEKLFF; DNA: TGCGCCAGCAGCCAAGATGGCGGGACCGAAAAACTGTTTTTT
V: TRBV7-2; size: -; J: TRBJ1-3; D: -; CDR3: CASSPSLGGNTIYF; DNA: TGTGCCAGCAGCCCCAGCCTTGGGGGAAACACCATATATTTT
V: TRBV24-1; size: few; J: TRBJ2-5; D: -; CDR3: CATMAGQVIGETQYF; DNA: TGTGCCACCATGGCTGGGCAGGTAATCGGAGAGACCCAGTACTTC
V: TRBV5-1; size: -; J: TRBJ2-1; D: -; CDR3: CASSLEGGLSSYNEQFF; DNA: TGCGCCAGCAGCTTGGAGGGGGGGTTGAGCTCCTACAATGAGCAGTTCTTC
V: TRBV12-3/TRBV12-4; size: few; J: TRBJ1-2; D: -; CDR3: CASSLLRGFGYTF; DNA: TGTGCCAGCAGTTTGTTAAGGGGCTTCGGCTACACCTTC
V: TRBV29-1; size: -; J: TRBJ2-1; D: TRBD2; CDR3: CSVVESSGDFLPDSYNEQFF; DNA: TGCAGCGTTGTAGAGTCTAGCGGCGATTTCTTACCGGACTCCTACAATGAGCAGTTCTTC
V: TRBV11-2; size: -; J: TRBJ1-6; D: -; CDR3: CASSPLRANNSPLHF; DNA: TGTGCCAGCAGCCCACTTAGGGCTAATAATTCACCCCTCCACTTT
V: TRBV27; size: -; J: TRBJ2-7; D: TRBD1; CDR3: CASSFDRGSYEQYF; DNA: TGTGCCAGCAGTTTCGACAGGGGGTCCTACGAGCAGTACTTC
V: TRBV5-1; size: once; J: TRBJ2-3; D: -; CDR3: CASSAQATDTQYF; DNA: TGCGCCAGCAGCGCACAGGCCACAGATACGCAGTATTTT
V: TRBV29-1; size: -; J: TRBJ1-2; D: -; CDR3: CSVLAGGGYTF; DNA: TGCAGCGTCCTGGCGGGGGGCGGCTACACCTTC
V: TRBV5-1; size: -; J: TRBJ2-5; D: -; CDR3: CASSRDIMGSKETQYF; DNA: TGCGCCAGCAGCAGGGACATTATGGGGAGTAAAGAGACCCAGTACTTC
V: TRBV12-3/TRBV12-4; size: -; J: TRBJ1-4; D: TRBD1; CDR3: CASREQDRNEKLFF; DNA: TGTGCCAGCAGGGAACAGGACAGGAATGAAAAACTGTTTTTT
V: TRBV2; size: once; J: TRBJ2-1; D: -; CDR3: CASTPGAPAGNEQFF; DNA: TGTGCCAGTACCCCGGGAGCCCCGGCGGGCAATGAGCAGTTCTTC
V: TRBV3-1; size: -; J: TRBJ2-1; D: TRBD1; CDR3: CASTPDGTGTNEQFF; DNA: TGTGCCAGCACGCCCGATGGGACAGGGACCAATGAGCAGTTCTTC
V: TRBV12-3/TRBV12-4; size: -; J: TRBJ2-5; D: -; CDR3: CASSLVVWETQYF; DNA: TGTGCCAGCAGTCTGGTGGTCTGGGAGACCCAGTACTTC
V: TRBV20-1; size: -; J: TRBJ1-1; D: -; CDR3: CSARAATRNTEAFF; DNA: TGCAGTGCTAGGGCCGCAACAAGGAACACTGAAGCTTTCTTT
V: TRBV29-1; size: -; J: TRBJ2-3; D: -; CDR3: CSVGRTDTQYF; DNA: TGCAGCGTCGGGCGCACAGATACGCAGTATTTT
V: TRBV12-3/TRBV12-4; size: -; J: TRBJ1-2; D: -; CDR3: CASSLGAGAYGYTF; DNA: TGTGCCAGCAGTTTAGGGGCAGGGGCCTATGGCTACACCTTC